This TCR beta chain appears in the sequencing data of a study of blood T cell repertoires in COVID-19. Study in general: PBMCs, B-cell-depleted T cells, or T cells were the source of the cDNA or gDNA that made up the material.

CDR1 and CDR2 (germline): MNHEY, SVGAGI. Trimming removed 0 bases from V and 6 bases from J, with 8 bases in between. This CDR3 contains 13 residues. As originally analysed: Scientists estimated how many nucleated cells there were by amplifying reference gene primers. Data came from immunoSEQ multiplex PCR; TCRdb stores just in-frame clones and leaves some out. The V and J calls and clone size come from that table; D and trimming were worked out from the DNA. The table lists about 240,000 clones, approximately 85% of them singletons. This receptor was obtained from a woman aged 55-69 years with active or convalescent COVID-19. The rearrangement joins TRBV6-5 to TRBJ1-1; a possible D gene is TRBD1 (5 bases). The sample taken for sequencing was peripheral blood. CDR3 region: CASSYSRGPEAFF. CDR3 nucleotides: TGTGCCAGCAGTTACTCAAGGGGCCCTGAAGCTTTCTTT.